This T cell receptor (beta chain) was found in a study of shared clonotypes between healthy human individuals. Overall study findings and caveats: It was observed that roughly 5.1% of naive CD4 clonotypes were shared across several donors.

Of note for this clone: The antigen remains undetermined.

Sequencing used immunoSEQ multiplex PCR; TCRdb keeps in-frame clones, though not all of them. The sample carries fewer than 1.4 million clones, more than 75% recorded once. Donors, without exception, were Caucasian adults residing in Nashville, Tennessee. The CDR3 is 15 amino acids. Trimming removed 3 bases from V and 6 bases from J, with 18 bases in between. CDR1 MNHEY and CDR2 SMNVEV come from the germline V gene (reference sequence). V gene TRBV27 combines with J gene TRBJ2-7; no clear D. The sequence derives from a man between 18 and 29 years old in good health. Some clones in this sample may be carry-over from other donors' samples. Sequenced sample: memory CD4+ T cells from PBMCs. Subset: CD45RA-negative fraction. The chain's CDR3 is CASSFRPSPLGEQYF. CDR3 nucleotides: TGTGCCAGCAGTTTCAGGCCTTCCCCTCTGGGCGAGCAGTACTTC.